Sequencing of this T cell receptor (beta chain) was carried out in a study of vaccination and CD4 T cells after COVID-19. Study information: The convalescent population consisted of six males and four females, two of whom were of Hispanic ethnicity. SARS-CoV-2, HCoV-NL63, HCoV-OC43 and HCoV-229E supplied the overlapping spike peptides used to stimulate cells.

Sequenced with the Oncomine TCR Beta short-read assay was DNA taken from cultured CD4+ T cells. TCRdb re-called the PCR reads through MiXCR, storing one row per CDR3 protein. This sample has 20,000 to 25,000 distinct CDR3 sequences, with about 45% found just once. The treatment here: roughly 11-day PBMC culture with coronavirus spike peptide pools or control peptides (ViraFEST assay). A word on this clonotype: Its cognate antigen is unknown.

Losses at the gene ends were 4 bases for V and 8 bases for J; bases not matched to a gene: 8. The CDR3 runs 14 residues. Per the germline V gene, CDR1 is KGHDR and CDR2 is SFDVKD. The sample consisted of CD4+ T cells from blood, cultured in vitro. The chain carries TRBV24-1 and TRBJ1-2; 8 bases match TRBD1. The receptor's source is a human donor who had recovered from COVID-19. In DNA form, the CDR3 reads TGTGCCACCAGTGAGTCCCAGGGGGCGAGGGGCTACACCTTC. It is translated as CATSESQGARGYTF.